The 30 T cell receptor beta chains reported below all come from one sample, sequenced in a study of blood T cells in healthy people across ages. Through a sample-barcoded 5' primer and a J-beta primer mix, a second PCR was run for about 6 to 12 cycles. TCRdb re-called the 5' RACE reads through MiXCR, storing one row per CDR3 protein. Of over 1.5 million distinct CDR3 sequences in the sample, roughly 50% were seen once. The sample taken for sequencing was blood. The receptor source for this set is a woman aged 40-49 years in good health.

Points on this clonotype: At one boundary the junction diverges from the germline segment, which might be a read error. The V gene is TRBV11-2, the J gene TRBJ2-7, with 9 nucleotides matching TRBD2. CDR1 and CDR2 from the germline V gene are SGHAT and FQNNGV. This CDR3 contains 14 residues. The DNA of the CDR3 is TGTGCCAGCAGGTTAGCGGGGGTAGTAGGTGAGCAGTACTTC. It codes for CASRLAGVVGEQYF.

The chain is built from TRBV9 and TRBJ2-5; TRBD1 matches at 8 bases. With V trimmed by 4 bases and J by 1 base, 9 bases remained unmatched. The CDR3 is made up of 16 amino acids. Germline loops: CDR1 SGDLS, CDR2 YYNGEE. Here the CDR3 DNA reads TGTGCCAGCAGCCCTTCTCTTCAGGGGGCCCAAGAGACCCAGTACTTC. As protein: CASSPSLQGAQETQYF. Looking up the rest from reference TRBV9 and TRBJ2-5 gives the full variable domain: DSGVTQTPKHLITATGQRVTLRCSPRSGDLSVYWYQQSLDQGLQFLIQYYNGEERAKGNILERFSAQQFPDLHSELNLSSLELGDSALYFCASSPSLQGAQETQYFGPGTRLLVL.

This clonotype was detected a few times. The chain has TRBV12-3 or TRBV12-4 and TRBJ2-1; D call uncertain. V lost 6 bases to trimming and J lost 0 bases, with 21 bases between them. The CDR3 has 18 residues. The CDR3 sequence is CASSPLSYGKSSYNEQFF. The CDR3 region has the DNA TGTGCCAGCAGCCCCCTCTCGTACGGCAAGAGCTCCTACAATGAGCAGTTCTTC.

This clonotype was observed a few times. The chain couples TRBV7-2 to TRBJ2-7; TRBD2 aligns across 15 bases. This CDR3 region has 17 residues. Per the germline V gene, CDR1 is SGHTA and CDR2 is FQGNSA. V gave up 5 bases and J gave up 2 bases; unmatched junction bases: 7. The CDR3 nucleotides read TGTGCCAGCAGCCGGACTAGCGGGGGGGCGGGTCCCTACGAGCAGTACTTC. The encoded protein is CASSRTSGGAGPYEQYF.

The rearrangement links TRBV28 to TRBJ2-7, with 11 bases that match TRBD2. This CDR3 has 17 residues. Germline V gene sequence: CDR1 MDHEN, CDR2 SYDVKM. After removal of 11 bases from V and 3 bases from J, the junction contained 18 bases not matched to a gene. The CDR3: CAGLTPVAGGPDYEQYF. The CDR3 DNA reads TGTGCCGGCCTAACCCCGGTAGCGGGGGGGCCTGACTACGAGCAGTACTTC.

This chain uses TRBV6-2 or TRBV6-3 with TRBJ2-7; D remains unclear. The CDR3 length is 13 residues. The germline V gene encodes CDR1 MNHEY and CDR2 SVGEGT. The V gene lost 6 bases and the J gene lost 0 bases, with 9 bases spanning the gap. The CDR3 coding sequence is TGTGCCAGCAGAGGATTTAGCTCCTACGAGCAGTACTTC. It encodes CASRGFSSYEQYF.

V gene TRBV20-1 combines with J gene TRBJ1-6, with 8 bases that match TRBD1. The germline V gene has CDR1 DFQATT and CDR2 SNEGSKA (reference sequence). V lost 3 bases and J lost 0; bases outside the gene matches: 7. This CDR3 has 17 amino acids. CDR3 sequence (DNA): TGCAGTGCTAGGACAGGGGCGAAAAGCTCCTATAATTCACCCCTCCACTTT. Translated, it gives CSARTGAKSSYNSPLHF.

The chain employs TRBV7-8 and TRBJ1-3; D possibly corresponds to TRBD1 (5 bases). Germline lookup yields CDR1 SGHVS and CDR2 FQNEAQ. The length of the CDR3 is 17 residues. V gave up 1 base and J gave up 0 bases, with 13 bases separating them. In DNA form, the CDR3 reads TGTGCCAGCAGCTTAGATTTCAGGGACGTCTCTGGAAACACCATATATTTT. Amino acid sequence: CASSLDFRDVSGNTIYF.

This chain joins TRBV5-1 and TRBJ1-2; 8 nucleotides line up with TRBD1. Losses at the gene ends were 5 bases for V and 2 bases for J; bases not matched to a gene: 8. The length of the CDR3 is 15 residues. Germline CDR1 reads SGHRS; CDR2 reads YFSETQ. The DNA for the CDR3 is TGCGCCAGCAGATGGGCTGGGGACAGGAACTATGGCTACACCTTC. Translating it yields CASRWAGDRNYGYTF.

This clonotype occurred a few times. This chain links TRBV6-5 with TRBJ2-5, with TRBD2 matching over 7 bases. This CDR3 has 15 amino acids. With V trimmed by 5 bases and J by 2 bases, 8 bases remained unmatched. The germline CDR1 and CDR2 sequences are MNHEY and SVGAGI. The chain's CDR3 is CASSPLGTIQETQYF. In nucleotides, the CDR3 is TGTGCCAGCAGTCCCCTTGGGACTATACAAGAGACCCAGTACTTC.

The gene calls are TRBV9 and TRBJ1-2, with D possibly TRBD1 on 6 matching bases. Germline CDR1 is SGDLS and CDR2 is YYNGEE. The CDR3 is 13 residues long. The germline V and J ends were trimmed by 4 bases and 4 bases, with 11 bases remaining between them. CDR3 sequence: CASSRGDIYGYTF. CDR3 DNA: TGTGCCAGCAGCAGAGGGGACATCTATGGCTACACCTTC.

Only a few counts were recorded for this clonotype. CDR3 sequence reads: CASSTIGGLGYEQYF. Here the CDR3 DNA reads TGTGCCAGCAGCACAATCGGGGGGCTGGGCTACGAGCAGTACTTC. The rearrangement links TRBV27 to TRBJ2-7, with D perhaps matching TRBD2 (7 bases). The V gene lost 6 bases and the J gene lost 3 bases, with 18 bases spanning the gap. CDR1 is MNHEY and CDR2 is SMNVEV in the germline V gene (reference sequence). The CDR3 is made up of 15 amino acids.

V is TRBV7-3 and J is TRBJ1-5, with 7 bases aligning to TRBD1. With V trimmed by 6 bases and J by 4 bases, 6 bases remained unmatched. The CDR3 contains 14 residues. Germline-derived CDR1 and CDR2 are SGHTA and FQGTGA. CDR3 sequence: CASRSQDRNQPQHF. The CDR3 DNA sequence: TGTGCCAGCAGGTCACAGGACAGGAATCAGCCCCAGCATTTT.

The chain carries TRBV20-1 and TRBJ2-5, with no clear D. The CDR3 runs 14 residues. Trimming shortened V by 5 bases and J by 5 bases, and 18 bases separated the two germline ends. Germline CDR1 DFQATT, CDR2 SNEGSKA (reference sequence). CDR3 region: CSAPTRKARETQYF. Here the CDR3 DNA reads TGCAGTGCTCCTACGCGGAAGGCCAGGGAGACCCAGTACTTC.

The V and J genes are TRBV5-1 and TRBJ2-7; 8 bases agree with TRBD1. J lost 5 bases, V lost 7 bases, and 11 bases had no gene match. The CDR3 is 14 residues long. Germline assignment: CDR1 SGHRS and CDR2 YFSETQ. As DNA, the CDR3 is TGCGCCAGCGGAGACAGGGGTATCGTCGACGAGCAGTACTTC. As protein: CASGDRGIVDEQYF.

The chain links TRBV29-1 to TRBJ2-5; 8 bases are a match to TRBD1. Per germline, CDR1 SQVTM and CDR2 ANQGSEA. The CDR3 has 14 residues. V was pared by 3 bases and J by 4 bases, with 7 bases of the junction left unmatched. The CDR3 is CSVDMRTGRETQYF. The CDR3 region has the DNA TGCAGCGTTGATATGCGGACAGGGCGAGAGACCCAGTACTTC.

V is TRBV7-9 and J is TRBJ2-1; tentatively, D is TRBD2 (6 bases). V was trimmed by 5 bases and J by 0 bases, leaving 14 bases between them. This CDR3 is 16 amino acids long. CDR1 is SEHNR, CDR2 FQNEAQ, per germline (reference sequence). CDR3 sequence reads: CASSGQEGLSYNEQFF. DNA for the CDR3: TGTGCCAGCAGCGGCCAGGAGGGCCTCTCCTACAATGAGCAGTTCTTC.

V is TRBV11-2 and J is TRBJ2-3; D assignment may be TRBD1 or TRBD2 (6 bases each). Trimming stripped 7 bases from V and 2 bases from J, with 19 bases between. The germline V gene has CDR1 SGHAT and CDR2 FQNNGV. The length of the CDR3 is 16 residues. CDR3 loop: CASTTPGASDTDTQYF. CDR3 coding DNA: TGTGCCAGCACCACGCCGGGGGCTAGCGACACAGATACGCAGTATTTT.

This chain links TRBV5-1 with TRBJ1-2; no clear D gene. This CDR3 has 15 amino acids. Trimming stripped 0 bases from V and 8 bases from J, with 17 bases between. Per the germline V gene, CDR1 is SGHRS and CDR2 is YFSETQ. Here the CDR3 reads CASSLESPVSGGYTF. DNA of the CDR3: TGCGCCAGCAGCTTGGAATCCCCAGTGAGTGGAGGCTACACCTTC.

The gene calls are TRBV6-5 and TRBJ1-4, with 7 bases aligning to TRBD1. The CDR3 consists of 18 residues. Germline values: CDR1 MNHEY, CDR2 SVGAGI. With 2 bases clipped from V and 5 bases from J, the junction kept 14 bases outside the gene matches. CDR3 region: CASSYRVGGGGVNEKLFF. The CDR3 coding sequence is TGTGCCAGCAGTTACAGGGTGGGAGGGGGCGGTGTGAATGAAAAACTGTTTTTT.

This clonotype was observed a single time. The J gene is TRBJ2-5, the V gene TRBV6-5; D unresolved. The CDR3 runs 15 residues. Per the germline V gene, CDR1 is MNHEY and CDR2 is SVGAGI. V was shortened by 2 bases and J by 2 bases, with 12 bases between the two germline ends. CDR3 coding DNA: TGTGCCAGCAGTTACCGGCGACAACGACAAGAGACCCAGTACTTC. Its protein is CASSYRRQRQETQYF.

The J gene is TRBJ2-5, the V gene TRBV7-2, with TRBD2 matching 7 bases. From germline, CDR1 is SGHTA and CDR2 FQGNSA. This CDR3 contains 15 residues. V lost 1 base, J lost 4 bases, and 6 bases stayed unmatched. CDR3 sequence reads: CASSLGRGLIETQYF. CDR3 DNA sequence: TGTGCCAGCAGCTTAGGTCGGGGACTAATAGAGACCCAGTACTTC.

The rearrangement links TRBV4-3 to TRBJ1-2, with D possibly TRBD1 on 6 matching bases. The germline gives CDR1 LGHNA, CDR2 YSLEER. The V end lost 4 bases, the J end lost 4 bases, and 13 bases lay between the germline ends. This CDR3 has 14 residues. CDR3 loop: CASSPAGASYGYTF. The CDR3 DNA reads TGCGCCAGCAGCCCCGCAGGGGCTAGCTATGGCTACACCTTC.

Details on this clonotype: Mismatch with germline at one junction end may stem from a read error. J is TRBJ2-6 and V is TRBV2, with a possible D match to TRBD1 (6 bases). The germline V gene encodes CDR1 SNHLY and CDR2 FYNNEI. The CDR3 runs 15 residues. Written as DNA, the CDR3 is TGTGCCAGCAGTAACAGGGTAACTGGGGCCAACGTCCCGACTTTC. It yields the protein CASSNRVTGANVPTF.

CDR3 DNA sequence: TGCGCCAGCAGCCAACAACCGGGGAACTATGGCTACACCTTC. It yields the protein CASSQQPGNYGYTF. V usage is TRBV4-3 and J usage is TRBJ1-2; no clear D gene. The CDR3 is made up of 14 amino acids. Trimming removed 2 bases at V and 2 bases at J, with 9 bases between. Germline loops: CDR1 LGHNA, CDR2 YSLEER.

This clonotype was found a few times. CDR3 sequence: CSVEGWTGMDTEAFF. The CDR3 DNA is TGCAGCGTTGAAGGCTGGACAGGGATGGACACTGAAGCTTTCTTT. This sequence joins TRBV29-1 and TRBJ1-1; 8 positions agree with TRBD1. The CDR3 is 15 amino acids. V trimming: 1 base; J trimming: 3 bases; junction bases outside the gene matches: 7. Germline loops: CDR1 SQVTM, CDR2 ANQGSEA.

Details on this clonotype: One junction end disagrees with the germline gene, perhaps due to a read error. The rearrangement links TRBV27 to TRBJ2-5; D not certain. Near its end, the DNA agrees better with TRBJ2-7, so the J call may be wrong. The germline V gene encodes CDR1 MNHEY and CDR2 SMNVEV (reference sequence). This CDR3 contains 13 residues. DNA of the CDR3: TGTGCCAGCAGTTTACTGTCCTCCCACGAGCAGTACTTC. Protein product: CASSLLSSHEQYF.

This clonotype was seen a handful of times. The chain has TRBV11-2 and TRBJ2-3; 9 bases are shared with TRBD1. Germline values: CDR1 SGHAT, CDR2 FQNNGV. V gave up 5 bases and J gave up 3 bases; unmatched junction bases: 6. The CDR3 totals 15 residues. The CDR3 sequence is CASSAWTGVTDTQYF. CDR3 nucleotide sequence: TGTGCCAGCAGCGCCTGGACAGGGGTTACAGATACGCAGTATTTT.

The J gene is TRBJ2-5, the V gene TRBV7-9, with 9 nucleotides matching TRBD1. This CDR3 spans 16 amino acids. The germline CDR1 and CDR2 sequences are SEHNR and FQNEAQ (reference sequence). Losses at the gene ends were 1 base for V and 1 base for J; bases not matched to a gene: 4. In DNA, the CDR3 is TGTGCCAGCAGCTTAGGGGACAGGGACCTCCAAGAGACCCAGTACTTC. This sequence encodes CASSLGDRDLQETQYF.

The chain links TRBV7-2 to TRBJ2-1; 7 bases align to TRBD2. V shed 5 bases and J 2 bases; nucleotides not matched to a gene: 6. Germline V gene data show CDR1 as SGHTA and CDR2 as FQGNSA. There are 15 residues in the CDR3. CDR3 nucleotide sequence: TGTGCCAGCAGCCGGAAGGCGGGGGCCTACAATGAGCAGTTCTTC. Translating gives CASSRKAGAYNEQFF.